These 22 T cell receptor beta chains originate from one sample sequenced in a study of CD8+CD57+ T cells in acquired aplastic anemia. The use of genomic DNA as template underpinned the TCR beta VDJ and CDR3 profiling. MiXCR, applied by TCRdb to the reads, yields one record per CDR3 protein. The data hold 160,000 or so distinct CDR3 sequences, with around 50% observed a single time. Patients chosen for sequencing had shown CD8+CD57+ cell expansion by flow cytometry. Sequencing was carried out using sorted CD4+, CD8+, or CD8+CD57+ T cells (not recorded which) from PBMCs. The source of these receptors is a human donor with aplastic anemia.

J is TRBJ2-5 and V is TRBV7-3; TRBD1 aligns across 8 bases. This CDR3 spans 17 amino acids. In germline, CDR1 is SGHTA, CDR2 FQGTGA. Trimming removed 5 bases from V and 5 bases from J; junction bases left unmatched: 16. The CDR3 DNA follows: TGTGCCAGCAGCCGACGGGGAGTAGACAGGGGTGGGGAGACCCAGTACTTC. Translation gives CASSRRGVDRGGETQYF.

This clonotype was detected many times. CDR3 sequence reads: CASSSDDRGAEAFF. CDR3 nucleotides: TGCGCCAGCAGCTCGGACGACAGGGGGGCTGAAGCTTTCTTT. The V and J genes are TRBV5-1 and TRBJ1-1; TRBD1 agrees at 9 bases. Germline V gene data show CDR1 as SGHRS and CDR2 as YFSETQ. The CDR3 spans 14 residues. Trimming removed 3 bases from V and 6 bases from J; junction bases left unmatched: 6.

This chain uses TRBV12-3 or TRBV12-4 with TRBJ2-1; possibly TRBD1 for D (6 bases). CDR3 size: 13 residues. V was clipped by 0 bases and J by 12 bases, with 12 bases between them. The CDR3 DNA reads as TGTGCCAGCAGTTTAGCGAACAGGGCAGGGCAGTTCTTC. Translation: CASSLANRAGQFF.

Turning to this clonotype: The conserved phenylalanine or tryptophan normally closing the CDR3 is absent here, so this likely arose from a read error. The gene calls are TRBV20-1 and TRBJ1-6, with D possibly matching TRBD1 (5 bases). This CDR3 has 12 residues. Deletions cut 1 base from V and 8 bases from J, with 6 bases between. Looked up from germline, CDR1 is DFQATT and CDR2 is SNEGSKA (reference sequence). Here the CDR3 reads CSARGGDSPLHL. CDR3 coding DNA: TGCAGTGCTAGAGGGGGGGATTCACCCCTCCACCTT.

This clonotype has ten or more counts. The CDR3 DNA sequence: TGCAGTGCTGCGACTAGCGGGGGAGAGACCCAGTACTTC. Encoded protein: CSAATSGGETQYF. The gene calls are TRBV20-1 and TRBJ2-5, with 12 bases lining up with TRBD2. Per the germline V gene, CDR1 is DFQATT and CDR2 is SNEGSKA (reference sequence). CDR3 length: 13 residues. V shed 5 bases, J shed 4 bases, and the junction held 2 bases outside the gene matches.

This clonotype was counted many times. The V call is TRBV20-1, the J call TRBJ2-4; D is ambiguous. The ends were cut back, 3 bases at V and 0 bases at J, with 6 bases in the middle. The CDR3 runs to 13 residues. Germline V gene data show CDR1 as DFQATT and CDR2 as SNEGSKA (reference sequence). The CDR3 DNA sequence: TGCAGTGCTAGTGAACTAGCCAAAAACATTCAGTACTTC. It codes for CSASELAKNIQYF.

J is TRBJ1-4 and V is TRBV5-1, with D tentatively TRBD1 (5 bases). Germline lookup yields CDR1 SGHRS and CDR2 YFSETQ. V dropped 0 bases and J dropped 5 bases, with 20 bases sitting between them. This CDR3 region has 18 residues. CDR3 in DNA: TGCGCCAGCAGCTTGGGGGACCGGGTCACACTTCGAAATGAAAAACTGTTTTTT. Its translation is CASSLGDRVTLRNEKLFF. The full variable domain, rest sourced from reference TRBV5-1 and TRBJ1-4, is KAGVTQTPRYLIKTRGQQVTLSCSPISGHRSVSWYQQTPGQGLQFLFEYFSETQRNKGNFPGRFSGRQFSNSRSEMNVSTLELGDSALYLCASSLGDRVTLRNEKLFFGSGTQLSVL.

Concerning this clonotype itself: The germline gene is not matched at one end of the junction; a read error may be the cause. The V call is TRBV10-3, the J call TRBJ2-5; possible D gene TRBD1, 5 bases. CDR1 is ENHRY and CDR2 is SYGVKD in the germline V gene. The CDR3 runs to 13 residues. CDR3 nucleotide sequence: TGTGCCATCGGGGCAGCCAACCAAGAGACCCAGTATTTC. Translating it yields CAIGAANQETQYF.

CDR3 nucleotide sequence: TGTGCCAGCAGCTTACTAGCGGGGGGCGGGAGAGAGACCCAGTACTTC. It codes for CASSLLAGGGRETQYF. The V call is TRBV7-2, the J call TRBJ2-5; 11 bases line up with TRBD2. From germline, CDR1 is SGHTA and CDR2 FQGNSA. V trimming: 2 bases; J trimming: 4 bases; junction bases outside the gene matches: 6. The CDR3 is 16 amino acids.

The rearrangement joins TRBV7-8 to TRBJ1-2; TRBD1 aligns across 8 bases. The length of the CDR3 is 13 residues. J lost 3 bases, V lost 7 bases, and 4 bases had no gene match. Per germline, CDR1 SGHVS and CDR2 FQNEAQ. CDR3 loop: CASTGGAHYGYTF. CDR3 bases: TGTGCCAGCACAGGGGGCGCCCACTATGGCTACACCTTC. The complete variable domain, with remaining parts taken from reference TRBV7-8 and TRBJ1-2, reads GAGVSQSPRYKVAKRGQDVALRCDPISGHVSLFWYQQALGQGPEFLTYFQNEAQLDKSGLPSDRFFAERPEGSVSTLKIQRTQQEDSAVYLCASTGGAHYGYTFGSGTRLTVV.

The V gene is TRBV20-1, the J gene TRBJ2-1; possibly TRBD2 for D (6 bases). Germline V gene lookup returns CDR1 DFQATT and CDR2 SNEGSKA (reference sequence). CDR3 length: 14 amino acids. Trimming pared 4 bases from V and 0 bases from J, leaving 10 bases between. The CDR3 coding sequence is TGCAGTGCTACCCCGGAGGGCTCCTACAATGAGCAGTTCTTC. This encodes CSATPEGSYNEQFF.

This clonotype appeared a few times. The chain carries TRBV6-5 and TRBJ1-1; D not resolved. The CDR3 is 13 residues long. V was pared by 2 bases and J by 12 bases, with 16 bases between. The V gene's germline CDR1 is MNHEY and CDR2 SVGAGI. In nucleotides, the CDR3 is TGTGCCAGCAGTTACGGATCCGGGTTTGTAACTTTCTTT. It yields the protein CASSYGSGFVTFF.

The chain uses TRBV7-9 and TRBJ1-4, with D unclear. V lost 1 base and J lost 8, with 5 bases in between. Germline CDR1 SEHNR, CDR2 FQNEAQ (reference sequence). The CDR3 runs to 12 residues. In nucleotides, the CDR3 is TGTGCCAGCAGCTTAGGGCGCGAAAAACTGTTTTTT. It is translated as CASSLGREKLFF.

This clonotype was seen ten or more times. V usage is TRBV4-2 and J usage is TRBJ2-3; D could derive from TRBD1 or TRBD2 (5 bases each). V was cut by 4 bases and J by 4 bases, with 15 bases left in between. CDR1 is LGHNA and CDR2 is YNFKEQ in the germline V gene. The CDR3 is 15 residues long. As DNA, the CDR3 is TGTGCCAGCAGCCCGGATCGGGGCCCCCCAGATACGCAGTATTTT. It specifies CASSPDRGPPDTQYF.

CDR3 residues: CASSTREARQGNSYEQYF. Here the CDR3 DNA reads TGTGCCAGCAGCACCAGAGAGGCCAGACAGGGTAACTCCTACGAGCAGTACTTC. The V gene is TRBV13, the J gene TRBJ2-7; 7 nucleotides line up with TRBD1. The V segment lost 5 bases and the J segment 0 bases; nucleotides outside the gene matches: 16. Looked up from germline, CDR1 is PRHDT and CDR2 is FYEKMQ (reference sequence). This CDR3 has 18 amino acids.

This clonotype was counted at least ten times. J is TRBJ1-2 and V is TRBV12-3 or TRBV12-4; 7 bases are shared with TRBD1. V lost 3 bases to trimming and J lost 5 bases; unmatched junction nucleotides: 3. This CDR3 is built from 13 residues. The CDR3 region has the DNA TGTGCCAGCAGTTTGACAGGGAGGTATGGCTACACCTTC. Protein product: CASSLTGRYGYTF.

This clonotype was detected a few times. This may be a read error, as it is one base from a much larger clone. This rearrangement joins TRBV6-2 or TRBV6-3 to TRBJ1-1; D uncertain. CDR1 and CDR2 from the germline V gene are MNHEY and SVGEGT. CDR3 size: 12 residues. The CDR3 bases are TGTGCCAGCAGCTCAGAGATACCTGAAGCTTCCTTT. It translates to CASSSEIPEASF.

The chain combines TRBV6-1 with TRBJ1-2; 9 bases are a match to TRBD1. The CDR3 length is 16 residues. In germline, CDR1 is MNHNS, CDR2 SASEGT. V trimming: 5 bases; J trimming: 3 bases; junction bases outside the gene matches: 10. Here the CDR3 reads CASSKRTGVEDYGYTF. CDR3 sequence (DNA): TGTGCCAGCAGTAAGCGGACAGGGGTGGAGGACTATGGCTACACCTTC.

The V and J genes are TRBV7-8 and TRBJ2-3; 7 bases align to TRBD2. CDR3 length equals 15 residues. Germline-derived CDR1 and CDR2 are SGHVS and FQNEAQ. Unmatched junction bases numbered 5, after V lost 0 bases and J lost 5 bases. The CDR3 DNA follows: TGTGCCAGCAGCTTAGCTGGGAGGGTGAGAGATACGCAGTATTTT. Encoded protein: CASSLAGRVRDTQYF.

At least ten counts were recorded for this clonotype. The rearrangement joins TRBV29-1 to TRBJ1-2, with D possibly matching TRBD1 (6 bases). The CDR3 has 12 residues. Trimming took off 2 bases at V and 2 bases at J, with 6 bases between the two ends. The germline V gene has CDR1 SQVTM and CDR2 ANQGSEA. The CDR3 DNA reads TGCAGCGTTGAAAGGGGGAACTATGGCTACACCTTC. Translating gives CSVERGNYGYTF.

This chain uses TRBV11-1 with TRBJ2-7; 8 nucleotides align to TRBD1. The junction had 15 bases not matched to a gene; V was cut back by 4 bases and J by 1 base. From germline, CDR1 is SGHAT and CDR2 FQDESV (reference sequence). The CDR3 length is 18 residues. CDR3 in amino acids: CASSSDYRGIGGSYEQYF. The CDR3 DNA sequence: TGTGCCAGCAGCTCAGACTACAGGGGGATAGGTGGTTCCTACGAGCAGTACTTC.

This clonotype was counted a single time. The V call is TRBV29-1, the J call TRBJ2-6, with unresolved D. CDR1 is SQVTM, CDR2 ANQGSEA, per germline. V was clipped by 5 bases and J by 0 bases, with 8 bases between them. The CDR3 loop spans 14 amino acids. This chain's CDR3 is CSVTANSGANVLTF. CDR3 bases: TGCAGCGTTACCGCCAACTCTGGGGCCAACGTCCTGACTTTC.